This is a list of T cell receptor beta chains from one sample in a study of OX40 agonist ivuxolimab in advanced cancers. TCRdb keeps only in-frame clones here, not all; method: immunoSEQ multiplex PCR. The sample includes around 70,000 clones, over 80% of them seen just once. Material: CD4+ or CD8+ T cells sorted from blood, obtained in a trial of the OX40 agonist ivuxolimab. These receptors originate from an adult with an advanced solid tumor such as melanoma, head and neck, liver or kidney cancer. CDR3s include the opening cysteine and the closing phenylalanine or tryptophan. The D gene is left open where the match is weak. Some rows have no size entry. The others give once, few or many, or a class for an expanded clone.

>TRBV6-5|NA|TRBJ1-6|NA
CASSYSMTEYNSPLHF
TGTGCCAGCAGTTACTCTATGACTGAATATAATTCACCCCTCCACTTT
>TRBV9|NA|TRBJ1-4|TRBD1
CASSAGQGPNEKLFF
TGTGCCAGCAGCGCGGGACAGGGACCAAATGAAAAACTGTTTTTT
>TRBV9|NA|TRBJ1-5|NA
CASSVDPWSNQPQHF
TGTGCCAGCAGCGTAGACCCCTGGAGCAATCAGCCCCAGCATTTT
>TRBV29-1|NA|TRBJ2-5|TRBD1
CSVVGTGGGEQYF
TGCAGCGTTGTAGGGACAGGAGGGGGTGAGCAGTACTTC
>TRBV7-8|few|TRBJ2-1|TRBD1
CASSPRTGHPDEQFF
TGTGCCAGCAGCCCGAGGACAGGGCATCCCGATGAGCAGTTCTTC
>TRBV28|NA|TRBJ1-3|NA
CASNGYSGNTIYF
TGTGCCAGCAATGGGTACTCTGGAAACACCATATATTTT
>TRBV7-3|NA|TRBJ2-5|TRBD2
CASSLTAGGTQHF
TGTGCCAGCAGCTTAACTGCGGGAGGGACCCAGCACTTC
>TRBV30|NA|TRBJ2-5|NA
CAWSPAEHVRERETQYF
TGTGCCTGGAGTCCCGCCGAACACGTACGGGAGAGAGAGACCCAGTACTTC
>TRBV30|NA|TRBJ1-1|NA
CAWSVLGQEGTEAFF
TGTGCCTGGAGTGTATTAGGACAAGAGGGGACTGAAGCTTTCTTT
>TRBV2|NA|TRBJ2-7|NA
CASNRVGEQYF
TGTGCCAGCAACAGGGTTGGCGAGCAGTACTTC
>TRBV6-1|NA|TRBJ2-3|NA
CASSEWRTSTDTQYF
TGTGCCAGCAGTGAGTGGAGGACTAGCACAGATACGCAGTATTTT
>TRBV28|NA|TRBJ2-7|TRBD2
CASPPLGERESNEQYF
TGTGCCAGCCCCCCCTTGGGTGAGCGGGAGAGTAACGAGCAGTACTTC
>TRBV5-1|NA|TRBJ2-4|NA
CASSSAGAKDIQYF
TGCGCCAGCAGCTCGGCAGGGGCCAAAGACATTCAGTACTTC
>TRBV7-2|NA|TRBJ2-7|NA
CASSLAPYYEQYF
TGTGCCAGCAGCTTAGCACCTTACTACGAGCAGTACTTC
>TRBV27|NA|TRBJ2-3|TRBD2
CASLRRRSGGLTDTQYF
TGTGCCAGCCTGCGGCGGAGGAGCGGGGGGCTCACAGATACGCAGTATTTT
>TRBV6-4|NA|TRBJ2-2|TRBD2
CARSLAGGYTGELFF
TGTGCCAGATCCCTAGCGGGAGGTTACACCGGGGAGCTGTTTTTT
>TRBV2|NA|TRBJ2-3|NA
CASSDQGDTQYF
TGTGCCAGCAGTGACCAAGGGGATACGCAGTATTTT
>TRBV5-1|NA|TRBJ2-2|TRBD1
CASNPRTGRTGELFF
TGCGCCAGCAACCCGAGGACAGGTCGGACCGGGGAGCTGTTTTTT
>TRBV5-6|once|TRBJ2-5|NA
CASSLGGFQETQYF
TGTGCCAGCAGCTTGGGCGGATTTCAGGAGACCCAGTACTTC
>TRBV6-1|NA|TRBJ1-2|TRBD1
CASSEDYRGFGYTF
TGTGCCAGCAGTGAAGACTACAGGGGTTTTGGCTACACCTTC
>TRBV5-4|NA|TRBJ2-5|TRBD2
CASMRGGQETQYF
TGTGCCAGCATGCGGGGGGGACAAGAGACCCAGTACTTC
>TRBV4-2|once|TRBJ2-3|TRBD2
CASSQDYLAGGDTQYF
TGTGCCAGCAGCCAAGACTATCTAGCGGGGGGAGATACGCAGTATTTT
>TRBV7-3|NA|TRBJ2-1|NA
CASSPGGGALYNEQFF
TGTGCCAGCAGCCCAGGGGGAGGGGCGTTGTACAATGAGCAGTTCTTC
>TRBV7-3|NA|TRBJ1-2|NA
CASSLNGGYGYTF
TGTGCCAGCAGCTTAAACGGGGGTTATGGCTACACCTTC
>TRBV18|once|TRBJ2-7|TRBD1
CASSPGRQGGYEQYF
TGTGCCAGCTCACCGGGGAGACAGGGGGGCTACGAGCAGTACTTC
>TRBV19|NA|TRBJ1-1|NA
CASSIGRDETEAFF
TGTGCCAGTAGTATAGGGAGGGATGAGACTGAAGCTTTCTTT
>TRBV2|once|TRBJ1-1|NA
CASSERAGEYTEAFF
TGTGCCAGCAGTGAAAGGGCAGGGGAGTACACTGAAGCTTTCTTT
>TRBV9|NA|TRBJ2-3|TRBD2
CASSVGTSGGAIDTQYF
TGTGCCAGCAGCGTAGGGACTAGCGGGGGGGCCATTGATACGCAGTATTTT
>TRBV7-9|NA|TRBJ2-1|TRBD1
CASSLFGGQDSYNEQFF
TGTGCCAGCAGCTTATTTGGAGGACAGGATTCCTACAATGAGCAGTTCTTC
>TRBV19|NA|TRBJ2-2|NA
CASIRRDTGELFF
TGTGCCAGTATCCGCAGGGACACCGGGGAGCTGTTTTTT